The 23 T cell receptor beta chains given below trace back to one sample, sequenced in a study of blood T cells in healthy people across ages. It was with a sample-barcoded 5' primer and a J-beta primer mix that a second PCR of roughly 7 to 12 cycles was run. One entry per CDR3 protein, called by TCRdb with MiXCR from the 5' RACE reads. This sample has about a million distinct CDR3 sequences; 51% occur once, and the top ten carry 20% to 25%. Sample: blood. Source of these receptors: an older woman in good health.

The rearrangement uses TRBV6-6 and TRBJ1-1, with D possibly being TRBD1 (5 bases). This CDR3 comprises 15 residues. Germline-derived CDR1 and CDR2 are MNHNY and SVGAGI (reference sequence). The V end lost 6 bases, the J end lost 1 base, and 15 bases lay between the germline ends. The CDR3 region has the DNA TGTGCCAGCAGGCCTATCACGGACACGAACACTGAAGCTTTCTTT. Protein sequence: CASRPITDTNTEAFF.

The rearrangement uses TRBV12-3 or TRBV12-4 and TRBJ1-2, with 7 bases fitting TRBD1. Unmatched junction bases numbered 7, after V lost 6 bases and J lost 0 bases. The CDR3 has 15 amino acids. CDR3 in amino acids: CASRPRDRPNYGYTF. Here the CDR3 DNA reads TGTGCCAGCAGGCCTAGGGACAGACCTAACTATGGCTACACCTTC.

As to this clonotype: This could be a read error, since a much larger clone is one nucleotide away. J is TRBJ2-3 and V is TRBV29-1; TRBD2 matches at 9 bases. The CDR3 sequence is 16 residues long. From germline, CDR1 is SQVTM and CDR2 ANQGSEA. This CDR3 reads CSVGRHSGSYSDTRYF. For the CDR3, the DNA is TGCAGCGTTGGGAGGCATAGCGGGAGTTATTCAGATACGCGGTATTTT.

The chain joins TRBV2 to TRBJ2-5, with TRBD2 as a possible D gene (6 bases). The germline V gene has CDR1 SNHLY and CDR2 FYNNEI. V was shortened by 4 bases and J by 4 bases, with 19 bases between the two germline ends. This CDR3 region has 16 residues. The CDR3 bases are TGTGCCAGCAGTGTTAGATTAGGCGGTAGCGGAGAGACCCAGTACTTC. Protein: CASSVRLGGSGETQYF.

The chain combines TRBV21-1 with TRBJ2-7; the table's D call of TRBD2 was not tested on the DNA. TRBV21-1 is a documented pseudogene. This CDR3 has 19 residues. Here the CDR3 DNA reads TGTGCCAGCAGCAAAGTTGTGGAGCGGGCGACAAAATGCTCCTACGAGCAGTACTTC. It codes for CASSKVVERATKCSYEQYF.

This clonotype was picked up a small number of times. The V and J genes are TRBV7-2 and TRBJ2-3; TRBD2 agrees at 13 bases. This CDR3 spans 15 amino acids. CDR1 is SGHTA, CDR2 FQGNSA, per germline. V dropped 7 bases and J dropped 5; count of bases not matched to a gene: 6. The CDR3 region is CASTRLAGGLDTQYF. CDR3 nucleotides: TGTGCCAGCACCCGACTAGCGGGAGGATTAGATACGCAGTATTTT.

The chain uses TRBV27 and TRBJ1-2; no reliable D call. Looked up from germline, CDR1 is MNHEY and CDR2 is SMNVEV (reference sequence). Between the trimmed V and J ends, which lost 6 bases and 5 bases, there was a span of 7 bases. CDR3 length: 11 residues. The CDR3 spells CASRDWYGYTF. The CDR3 region has the DNA TGTGCCAGCAGAGACTGGTATGGCTACACCTTC.

This clonotype was detected a few times. The chain links TRBV28 to TRBJ2-5; no definite D call. The CDR3 spans 13 residues. Germline assignment: CDR1 MDHEN and CDR2 SYDVKM. V dropped 3 bases and J dropped 4 bases, with 9 bases sitting between them. Written as DNA, the CDR3 is TGTGCCAGCAGTTTCAGATATCGAGAGACCCAGTACTTC. It yields the protein CASSFRYRETQYF.

This clonotype has just one count. The chain uses TRBV11-2 and TRBJ2-3; D remains ambiguous. V was cut by 0 bases and J by 5 bases, with 6 bases left in between. From germline, CDR1 is SGHAT and CDR2 FQNNGV. The CDR3 runs to 13 residues. The chain's CDR3 is CASSLESVDTQYF. The CDR3 DNA sequence: TGTGCCAGCAGCTTAGAATCAGTAGATACGCAGTATTTT.

This clonotype was detected a few times. The chain links TRBV30 to TRBJ2-4, with D perhaps given as TRBD1 or TRBD2 (5 bases each). Germline CDR1 reads GTSNPN; CDR2 reads SVGIG (reference sequence). Trimming removed 5 bases from V and 7 bases from J, with 12 bases in between. The CDR3 covers 12 residues. CDR3 residues: CAWSAEGNIQYF. CDR3 DNA: TGTGCCTGGTCGGCTGAGGGGAACATTCAGTACTTC.

CDR3: CASSLSQTQGYTF. The DNA of the CDR3 is TGTGCCAGCAGTTTATCCCAAACTCAAGGCTACACCTTC. The chain uses TRBV28 and TRBJ1-2; D is uncertain. CDR1 MDHEN and CDR2 SYDVKM come from the germline V gene. V was shortened by 1 base and J by 8 bases, with 11 bases between the two germline ends. The CDR3 totals 13 residues.

This clonotype was observed a few times. The rearrangement joins TRBV7-8 to TRBJ2-7, with TRBD2 identical over 7 bases. J was trimmed by 2 bases and V by 8 bases; bases with no gene match: 6. The V gene's germline CDR1 is SGHVS and CDR2 FQNEAQ. This CDR3 has 13 residues. The CDR3 DNA reads as TGTGCCAGCCGTGGCGGGAGCACCTACGAGCAGTACTTC. It is translated as CASRGGSTYEQYF.

This chain connects TRBV7-6 to TRBJ2-5; TRBD2 matches at 14 bases. After removal of 8 bases from V and 5 bases from J, the junction contained 4 bases not matched to a gene. CDR1 and CDR2 (germline): SGHVS, FNYEAQ. This CDR3 has 14 amino acids. Written as DNA, the CDR3 is TGTGCCAGCGGAAGGACTAGCGGGAGGGAGACCCAGTACTTC. Translating gives CASGRTSGRETQYF.

The rearrangement joins TRBV11-2 to TRBJ2-1; 10 nucleotides align to TRBD2. The CDR3 loop spans 15 amino acids. With 4 bases clipped from V and 6 bases from J, the junction kept 6 bases outside the gene matches. CDR1 is SGHAT and CDR2 is FQNNGV in the germline V gene. The CDR3 sequence: CASSSLAGAANEQFF. The DNA for the CDR3 is TGTGCCAGCAGCTCCCTAGCGGGAGCGGCCAATGAGCAGTTCTTC.

In this sample, this clonotype turned up a few times. The rearrangement uses TRBV6-1 and TRBJ2-3; TRBD1 agrees at 8 bases. The CDR3 covers 16 residues. Germline-derived CDR1 and CDR2 are MNHNS and SASEGT. The V gene end was trimmed by 0 bases and the J gene end by 0 bases; junction bases not matched to a gene: 2. Here the CDR3 reads CASSEAGTGSTDTQYF. The CDR3 DNA follows: TGTGCCAGCAGTGAAGCTGGGACAGGCAGCACAGATACGCAGTATTTT.

Only one count was recorded for this clonotype. The chain combines TRBV2 with TRBJ1-1; D may be TRBD1 (5 bases). Deletions cut 6 bases from V and 4 bases from J, with 12 bases between. This CDR3 comprises 13 residues. Germline CDR1 reads SNHLY; CDR2 reads FYNNEI. In DNA, the CDR3 is TGTGCCAGCAGAAGGGACGGGAGCACTGAAGCTTTCTTT. Translated: CASRRDGSTEAFF.

This clonotype was seen a handful of times. The chain links TRBV27 to TRBJ2-5, with no clear D. The germline V gene has CDR1 MNHEY and CDR2 SMNVEV (reference sequence). The length of the CDR3 is 13 residues. Deletions cut 5 bases from V and 5 bases from J, with 12 bases between. CDR3 nucleotide sequence: TGTGCCAGCAGTATGTCCCCGTGGGAGACCCAGTACTTC. Translation: CASSMSPWETQYF.

This rearrangement joins TRBV5-6 to TRBJ1-2; TRBD1 might be the D (6 bases). The germline V gene has CDR1 SGHDT and CDR2 YYEEEE. The CDR3 covers 14 residues. The V end lost 3 bases, the J end lost 7 bases, and 16 bases lay between the germline ends. This chain's CDR3 is CASSSMRQESGYTF. CDR3 DNA: TGTGCCAGCAGCTCGATGAGACAGGAGTCTGGCTACACCTTC.

This clonotype was found a few times. This chain uses TRBV29-1 with TRBJ2-5; maybe TRBD1 (6 bases). This CDR3 comprises 12 residues. Trimming took 4 bases from V and 5 from J, leaving 11 bases between them. CDR1 and CDR2 (germline): SQVTM, ANQGSEA. CDR3 residues: CSVVRQVETQYF. CDR3 nucleotide sequence: TGCAGCGTTGTACGACAGGTCGAGACCCAGTACTTC.

This clonotype was found a few times. The chain recombines TRBV18 with TRBJ1-2, with TRBD1 matching over 11 bases. The J segment lost 8 bases and the V segment lost 8 bases, leaving 10 bases of the junction unmatched. This CDR3 is 14 amino acids long. Germline V gene lookup returns CDR1 KGHSH and CDR2 LQKENI. The CDR3 nucleotides are TGTGCCAGCGTCGGGACAGGGGGTACGAGGGGCTACACCTTC. Amino acids: CASVGTGGTRGYTF.

The chain employs TRBV29-1 and TRBJ2-4; D may be TRBD1 (5 bases). The end of the DNA fits TRBJ2-7 better, so the J call may be wrong. CDR3 length equals 13 residues. CDR1 is SQVTM and CDR2 is ANQGSEA in the germline V gene. CDR3 protein: CSVGGSTLYEQYF. In DNA, the CDR3 is TGCAGCGTTGGGGGCAGCACGCTCTACGAGCAGTACTTC.

The table lists this clonotype with a few counts. This chain uses TRBV19 with TRBJ2-6; D gene uncertain. Germline V gene data show CDR1 as LNHDA and CDR2 as SQIVND (reference sequence). The CDR3 totals 15 residues. The V end lost 4 bases, the J end lost 0 bases, and 7 bases lay between the germline ends. The CDR3 DNA sequence: TGTGCCAGTAGTACCTATGGCTCTGGGGCCAACGTCCTGACTTTC. Encoded protein: CASSTYGSGANVLTF.

This clonotype was counted only a few times. This chain uses TRBV28 with TRBJ1-1; D is unresolved. Trimming removed 7 bases at V and 5 bases at J, with 11 bases between. Germline CDR1 and CDR2: MDHEN and SYDVKM. CDR3 length: 12 amino acids. The CDR3 spells CASNSRRTEAFF. CDR3 coding DNA: TGTGCCAGCAACTCGAGGAGGACTGAAGCTTTCTTT.